What follows are 17 T cell receptor beta chains derived from one specimen sequenced in a study of Japanese encephalitis immunity and Zika vaccine responses. TCRdb fed the 5' RACE reads into MiXCR, producing one record per CDR3 protein. The data show hundreds of distinct CDR3 sequences, around 2% seen once. For 6 days, PBMCs labeled with CFSE were cultured with peptide pools at approximately 0.97 ug/mL each. Live CD56-CD19-CD16-CD3+CD4+ cells with low CFSE were sorted unfixed as proliferating CD4 T cells. Sequencing used antigen-activated CD4+ T cells from blood, cultured, obtained during a Zika inactivated vaccine study. These receptors were collected from an adult man who received an inactivated Zika virus vaccine.

By sample share, this clonotype is large. The chain carries TRBV10-3 and TRBJ2-1, with D perhaps assigned TRBD1 or TRBD2 (5 bases each). Germline V lookup: CDR1 ENHRY, CDR2 SYGVKD. Deletions cut 3 bases from V and 6 bases from J, with 9 bases between. The length of the CDR3 is 13 residues. This CDR3 reads CAISDQGRNEQFF. The CDR3, as DNA: TGTGCCATCAGTGATCAGGGACGCAATGAGCAGTTCTTC.

This clonotype is categorized as medium-sized. The chain employs TRBV10-3 and TRBJ2-7; D call uncertain. Germline CDR1 is ENHRY and CDR2 is SYGVKD. CDR3 length: 13 amino acids. V was cut by 9 bases and J by 5 bases, with 17 bases left in between. The CDR3 DNA is TGTGCCATTAACACGAGGCCTGACCACGAGCAGTACTTC. Encoded protein: CAINTRPDHEQYF.

This clonotype is medium-sized (0.01 to 0.1%) within its sample. This chain links TRBV12-3 or TRBV12-4 with TRBJ1-1, with unresolved D. Trimming removed 5 bases at V and 5 bases at J, with 15 bases between. The CDR3 covers 14 residues. The CDR3 loop is CASSLTDGRTEAFF. Here the CDR3 DNA reads TGTGCCAGCAGTCTGACGGATGGGAGGACTGAAGCTTTCTTT.

By frequency in the sample, this clonotype is medium-sized (0.01 to 0.1%). The V and J genes are TRBV6-6 and TRBJ2-1, with D tentatively TRBD2 (5 bases). Germline V gene lookup returns CDR1 MNHNY and CDR2 SVGAGI (reference sequence). With 0 bases removed from V and 0 bases from J, the gap between germline ends came to 6 bases. CDR3 length equals 15 residues. In DNA, the CDR3 is TGTGCCAGCAGTTACTCTACTAGCTCCTACAATGAGCAGTTCTTC. This sequence encodes CASSYSTSSYNEQFF.

Points on this clonotype: This sequence may be a read error, since a much larger clone differs from it by one base. V usage is TRBV7-7 and J usage is TRBJ2-1; D is perhaps TRBD1 (5 bases). The length of the CDR3 is 13 residues. Germline-derived CDR1 and CDR2 are SSHAT and FNYEAQ (reference sequence). CDR3 sequence reads: CASSSDRYNEQCF. The CDR3 DNA is TGTGCTAGCAGCTCCGACAGATACAATGAGCAGTGCTTC. Supplemented by reference TRBV7-7 and TRBJ2-1, the full variable domain reads GAGVSQSPRYKVTKRGQDVTLRCDPISSHATLYWYQQALGQGPEFLTYFNYEAQPDKSGLPSDRFSAERPEGSISTLTIQRTEQRDSAMYRCASSSDRYNEQCFGPGTRLTVL.

This clonotype is labeled as medium-sized (0.01 to 0.1%). The chain recombines TRBV19 with TRBJ2-1; TRBD2 aligns across 7 bases. The germline V gene has CDR1 LNHDA and CDR2 SQIVND (reference sequence). Trimming took 0 bases from V and 11 from J; bases not matched to a gene: 13. CDR3 size: 16 residues. CDR3 loop: CASSIDHGGSYPKQFF. The CDR3, as DNA: TGTGCCAGTAGTATAGATCACGGGGGGAGTTACCCCAAGCAGTTCTTC.

This clonotype is medium-sized within its sample. The chain is built from TRBV25-1 and TRBJ1-1; the D is unclear. The CDR3 has 13 residues. Germline assignment: CDR1 MGHDK and CDR2 SYGVNS. Trimming pared 5 bases from V and 1 base from J, leaving 8 bases between. CDR3 bases: TGTGCCAGCAGTCATCCCCAGAACACTGAAGCTTTCTTT. Amino acids: CASSHPQNTEAFF.

This clonotype is medium-sized (0.01 to 0.1%) by share. The chain is built from TRBV6-5 and TRBJ2-7; a weak D match, TRBD2 (6 bases). The CDR3 spans 12 residues. V dropped 4 bases and J dropped 4 bases, with 8 bases sitting between them. Germline CDR1 MNHEY, CDR2 SVGAGI. CDR3: CASSLGGYEQYF. DNA of the CDR3: TGTGCCAGCAGTTTGGGAGGTTACGAGCAGTACTTC.

This clonotype was picked up a small number of times. The genes are TRBV9 and TRBJ2-1; D call uncertain. Germline loops: CDR1 SGDLS, CDR2 YYNGEE. The length of the CDR3 is 13 residues. Deletions cut 0 bases from V and 6 bases from J, with 7 bases between. CDR3 residues: CASSVALPNEQFF. CDR3 coding DNA: TGTGCCAGCAGCGTAGCGCTCCCCAATGAGCAGTTCTTC.

The rearrangement links TRBV6-5 to TRBJ2-3, with D perhaps TRBD2 (6 bases). Germline values: CDR1 MNHEY, CDR2 SVGAGI. Trimming stripped 0 bases from V and 2 bases from J, with 18 bases between. The CDR3 totals 18 residues. The CDR3: CASSYSAAWGDLTDTQYF. Written as DNA, the CDR3 is TGTGCCAGCAGTTACTCGGCTGCGTGGGGGGACCTCACAGATACGCAGTATTTT.

This clonotype is deemed large. J is TRBJ1-1 and V is TRBV2; no definite D call. CDR1 and CDR2 (germline): SNHLY, FYNNEI. CDR3 length: 13 residues. Trimming stripped 3 bases from V and 1 base from J, with 6 bases between. In DNA, the CDR3 is TGTGCCAGCAGTGAGCAGGAGAACACTGAAGCTTTCTTT. It yields the protein CASSEQENTEAFF. The full variable domain, in which reference TRBV2 and TRBJ1-1 provide the parts outside the CDR3, is EPEVTQTPSHQVTQMGQEVILRCVPISNHLYFYWYRQILGQKVEFLVSFYNNEISEKSEIFDDQFSVERPDGSNFTLKIRSTKLEDSAMYFCASSEQENTEAFFGQGTRLTVV.

By its share, this clonotype is medium-sized. The chain carries TRBV9 and TRBJ1-2; the match to TRBD1 covers 7 bases. Looked up from germline, CDR1 is SGDLS and CDR2 is YYNGEE. The V gene end was trimmed by 0 bases and the J gene end by 2 bases; junction bases not matched to a gene: 7. This CDR3 region has 16 residues. CDR3 protein: CASSVDSHRGNYGYTF. The CDR3 bases are TGTGCCAGCAGCGTAGACTCCCACAGGGGCAACTATGGCTACACCTTC.

This clonotype is large in the sample. The J gene is TRBJ1-1, the V gene TRBV6-4; TRBD1 aligns across 9 bases. The ends lost 5 bases at V and 1 base at J; junction bases unmatched: 2. Germline CDR1 MRHNA, CDR2 SNTAGT. The CDR3 extends over 14 amino acids. CDR3 loop: CASSPGQGNTEAFF. CDR3 coding DNA: TGTGCCAGCAGTCCGGGACAGGGGAACACTGAAGCTTTCTTT.

This clonotype is medium-sized within its sample. J is TRBJ1-1 and V is TRBV11-3; D perhaps matches TRBD1 (5 bases). The V gene lost 4 bases and the J gene lost 0 bases, with 9 bases spanning the gap. Germline CDR1 reads SGHNT; CDR2 reads YENEEA. There are 14 residues in the CDR3. The CDR3 region is CASSSGVMNTEAFF. CDR3 coding DNA: TGTGCCAGCAGCTCGGGGGTCATGAACACTGAAGCTTTCTTT.

By sample fraction, this clonotype is large. The chain links TRBV28 to TRBJ1-1; a possible D gene is TRBD1 (5 bases). Germline assignment: CDR1 MDHEN and CDR2 SYDVKM. Trimming stripped 6 bases from V and 5 bases from J, with 16 bases between. The CDR3 is made up of 14 amino acids. CDR3 residues: CASSLHSGKTEAFF. The CDR3 nucleotides read TGTGCCAGCAGCCTACACTCAGGGAAAACTGAAGCTTTCTTT.

This clonotype is labeled large (0.1 to 1%). J is TRBJ2-2 and V is TRBV7-6; D perhaps matches TRBD1 (8 bases). CDR1 is SGHVS and CDR2 is FNYEAQ in the germline V gene. Trimming stripped 5 bases from V and 5 bases from J, with 15 bases between. The CDR3 totals 15 residues. The CDR3 region has the DNA TGTGCCAGCAGCCCAGGACAGGGAGGGACCGGGGAGCTGTTTTTT. It yields the protein CASSPGQGGTGELFF.

By sample share, this clonotype is medium-sized (0.01 to 0.1%). V and J are TRBV19 and TRBJ1-2; tentatively, D is TRBD1 (6 bases). The germline CDR1 and CDR2 sequences are LNHDA and SQIVND (reference sequence). CDR3 length equals 14 residues. V shed 7 bases and J shed 8 bases, with 20 bases lying between them. The CDR3 sequence is CASTPQGRFGGYTF. The DNA of the CDR3 is TGTGCCAGTACCCCCCAGGGGCGGTTTGGCGGCTACACCTTC. The full variable domain, in which reference TRBV19 and TRBJ1-2 provide the parts outside the CDR3, is DGGITQSPKYLFRKEGQNVTLSCEQNLNHDAMYWYRQDPGQGLRLIYYSQIVNDFQKGDIAEGYSVSREKKESFPLTVTSAQKNPTAFYLCASTPQGRFGGYTFGSGTRLTVV.